This paragraph reports one TCR beta chain. What it binds is not known. The record originates from a study of shared clonotypes between healthy human individuals. Study-wide background: The plates for each donor numbered three CD4 naive, three CD4 memory, two CD8 naive and one CD8 memory.

The CDR3 is made up of 17 amino acids. V shed 10 bases and J shed 4 bases, with 28 bases lying between them. The germline CDR1 and CDR2 sequences are SNHLY and FYNNEI. Measured with immunoSEQ multiplex PCR; TCRdb has only the in-frame clones, and not every one. Here the sample spans 2 million to 2.5 million clones, about 95% being singletons. Study outcomes and limitations: For naive CD4 cells, 4% to 5% of clonotypes were shared across a few donors.

Positive CCR7 selection of CD45RO-negative cells yielded the naive CD8 cells, and terminally differentiated effector memory CD45RA+ cells were excluded. The chain employs TRBV2 and TRBJ1-1, with D possibly being TRBD1 (5 bases). What was sequenced was naive CD8+ T cells sorted from blood. This sequence originates from a man aged 18 to 29 in good health. In DNA form, the CDR3 reads TGTGCCATCGACAAAGGGACGGAAGGGGCGGTAGGCACTGAAGCTTTCTTT. Amino acids: CAIDKGTEGAVGTEAFF.